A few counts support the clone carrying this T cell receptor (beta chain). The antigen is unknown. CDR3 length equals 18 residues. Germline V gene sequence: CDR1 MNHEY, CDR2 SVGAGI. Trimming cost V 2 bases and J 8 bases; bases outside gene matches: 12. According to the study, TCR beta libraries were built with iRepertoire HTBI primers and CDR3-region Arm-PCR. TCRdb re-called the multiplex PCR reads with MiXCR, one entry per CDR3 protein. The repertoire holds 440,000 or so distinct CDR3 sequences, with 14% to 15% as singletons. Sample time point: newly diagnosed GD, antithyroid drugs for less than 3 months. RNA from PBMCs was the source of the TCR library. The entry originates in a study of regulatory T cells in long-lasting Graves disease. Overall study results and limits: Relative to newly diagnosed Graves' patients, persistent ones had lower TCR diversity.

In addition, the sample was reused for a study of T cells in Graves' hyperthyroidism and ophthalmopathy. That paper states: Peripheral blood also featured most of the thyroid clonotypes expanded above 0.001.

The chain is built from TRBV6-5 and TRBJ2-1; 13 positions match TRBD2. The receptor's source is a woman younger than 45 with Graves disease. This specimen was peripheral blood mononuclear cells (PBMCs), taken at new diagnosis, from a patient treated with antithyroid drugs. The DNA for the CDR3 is TGTGCCAGCAGTTACGGCTCCGCGGGACTAGCGGGAACGTATGAGCAGTTCTTC. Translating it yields CASSYGSAGLAGTYEQFF.